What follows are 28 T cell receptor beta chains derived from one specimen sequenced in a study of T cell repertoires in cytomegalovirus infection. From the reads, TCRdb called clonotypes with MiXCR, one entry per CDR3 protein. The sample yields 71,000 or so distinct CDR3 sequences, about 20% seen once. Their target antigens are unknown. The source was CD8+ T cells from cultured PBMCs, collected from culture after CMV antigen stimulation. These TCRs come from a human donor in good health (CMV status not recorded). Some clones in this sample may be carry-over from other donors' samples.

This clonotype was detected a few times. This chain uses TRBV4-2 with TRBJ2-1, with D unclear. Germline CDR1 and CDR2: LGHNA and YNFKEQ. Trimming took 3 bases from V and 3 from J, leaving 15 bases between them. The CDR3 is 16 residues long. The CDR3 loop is CASSQPLLLHYNEQFF. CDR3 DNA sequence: TGTGCCAGCAGCCAGCCCCTTTTATTACACTACAATGAGCAGTTCTTC.

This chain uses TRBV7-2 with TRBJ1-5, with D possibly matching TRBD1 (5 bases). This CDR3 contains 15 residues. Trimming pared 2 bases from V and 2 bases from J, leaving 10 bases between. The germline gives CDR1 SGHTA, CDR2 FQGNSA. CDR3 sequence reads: CASSLIGVRNQPQHF. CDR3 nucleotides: TGTGCCAGCAGCTTAATAGGGGTACGCAATCAGCCCCAGCATTTT.

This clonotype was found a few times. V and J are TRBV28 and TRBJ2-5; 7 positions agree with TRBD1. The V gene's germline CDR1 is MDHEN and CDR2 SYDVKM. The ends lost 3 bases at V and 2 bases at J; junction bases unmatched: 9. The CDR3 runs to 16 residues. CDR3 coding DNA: TGTGCCAGCAGTTTCATCCGGGACAGAAATCAAGAGACCCAGTACTTC. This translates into CASSFIRDRNQETQYF.

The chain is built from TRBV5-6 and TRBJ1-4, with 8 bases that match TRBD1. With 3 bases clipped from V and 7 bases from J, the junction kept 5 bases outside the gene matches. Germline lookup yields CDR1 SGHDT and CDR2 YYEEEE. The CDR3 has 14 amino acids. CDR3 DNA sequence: TGTGCCAGCAGCTCAGGGGGCGCCGGTGAAAAACTGTTTTTT. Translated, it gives CASSSGGAGEKLFF. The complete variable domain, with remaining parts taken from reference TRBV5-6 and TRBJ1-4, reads DAGVTQSPTHLIKTRGQQVTLRCSPKSGHDTVSWYQQALGQGPQFIFQYYEEEERQRGNFPDRFSGHQFPNYSSELNVNALLLGDSALYLCASSSGGAGEKLFFGSGTQLSVL.

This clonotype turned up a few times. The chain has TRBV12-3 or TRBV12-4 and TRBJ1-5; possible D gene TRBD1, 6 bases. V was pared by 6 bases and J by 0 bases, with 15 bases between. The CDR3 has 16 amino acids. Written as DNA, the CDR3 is TGTGCCAGCAGCCCCCAGGGGCAGCATAGCAATCAGCCCCAGCATTTT. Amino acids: CASSPQGQHSNQPQHF.

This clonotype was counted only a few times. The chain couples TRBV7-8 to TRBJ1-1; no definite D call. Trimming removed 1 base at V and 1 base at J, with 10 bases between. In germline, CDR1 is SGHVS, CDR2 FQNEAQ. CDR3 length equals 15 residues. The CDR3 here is CASSLVSTGNTEAFF. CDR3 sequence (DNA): TGTGCCAGCAGCTTAGTCTCGACTGGGAACACTGAAGCTTTCTTT.

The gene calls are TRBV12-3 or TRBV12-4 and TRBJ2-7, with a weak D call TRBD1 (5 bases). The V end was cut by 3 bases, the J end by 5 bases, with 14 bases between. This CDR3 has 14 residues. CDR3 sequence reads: CASSFKGFSNEQYF. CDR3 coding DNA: TGTGCCAGCAGTTTTAAGGGGTTTTCCAACGAGCAGTACTTC.

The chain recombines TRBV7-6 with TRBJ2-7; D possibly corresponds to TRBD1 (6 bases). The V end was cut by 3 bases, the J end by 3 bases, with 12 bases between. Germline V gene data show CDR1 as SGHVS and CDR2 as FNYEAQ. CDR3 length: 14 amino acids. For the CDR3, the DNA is TGTGCCAGCAGCTTGCGGACAGACGGCTACGAGCAGTACTTC. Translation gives CASSLRTDGYEQYF.

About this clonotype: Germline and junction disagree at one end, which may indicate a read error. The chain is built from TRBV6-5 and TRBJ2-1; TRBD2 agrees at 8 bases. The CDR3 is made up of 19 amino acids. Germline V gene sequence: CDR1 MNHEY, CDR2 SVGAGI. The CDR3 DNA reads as TGTGCCAGCAGTCACTCCCAGCGGGGGCTACACAGCTCCTACAATGAGCAGTTCTTC. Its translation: CASSHSQRGLHSSYNEQFF.

The CDR3 protein is CASSLDILQETQYF. In DNA, the CDR3 is TGTGCCAGCAGCTTAGACATACTGCAAGAGACCCAGTACTTC. V usage is TRBV7-9 and J usage is TRBJ2-5, with D unresolved. The CDR3 sequence is 14 residues long. Germline values: CDR1 SEHNR, CDR2 FQNEAQ (reference sequence). Trimming shortened V by 1 base and J by 2 bases, and 8 bases separated the two germline ends.

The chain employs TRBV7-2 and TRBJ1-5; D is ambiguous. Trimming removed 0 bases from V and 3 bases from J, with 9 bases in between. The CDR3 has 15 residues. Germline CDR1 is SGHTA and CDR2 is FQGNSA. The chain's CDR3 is CASSLADPFNQPQHF. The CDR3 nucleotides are TGTGCCAGCAGCTTAGCGGACCCCTTCAATCAGCCCCAGCATTTT. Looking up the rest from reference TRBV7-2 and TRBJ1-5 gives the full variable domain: GAGVSQSPSNKVTEKGKDVELRCDPISGHTALYWYRQSLGQGLEFLIYFQGNSAPDKSGLPSDRFSAERTGGSVSTLTIQRTQQEDSAVYLCASSLADPFNQPQHFGDGTRLSIL.

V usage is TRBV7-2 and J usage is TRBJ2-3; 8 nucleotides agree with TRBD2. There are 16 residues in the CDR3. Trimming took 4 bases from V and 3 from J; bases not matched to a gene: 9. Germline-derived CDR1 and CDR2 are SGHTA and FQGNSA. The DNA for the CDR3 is TGTGCCAGCAGCTCCCGATTAGCGGGGTCGACAGATACGCAGTATTTT. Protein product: CASSSRLAGSTDTQYF.

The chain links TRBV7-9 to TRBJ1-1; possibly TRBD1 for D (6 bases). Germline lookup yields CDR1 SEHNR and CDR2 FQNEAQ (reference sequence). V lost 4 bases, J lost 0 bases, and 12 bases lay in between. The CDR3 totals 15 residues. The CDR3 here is CASSSNRAMNTEAFF. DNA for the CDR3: TGTGCCAGCAGCTCCAACAGGGCGATGAACACTGAAGCTTTCTTT.

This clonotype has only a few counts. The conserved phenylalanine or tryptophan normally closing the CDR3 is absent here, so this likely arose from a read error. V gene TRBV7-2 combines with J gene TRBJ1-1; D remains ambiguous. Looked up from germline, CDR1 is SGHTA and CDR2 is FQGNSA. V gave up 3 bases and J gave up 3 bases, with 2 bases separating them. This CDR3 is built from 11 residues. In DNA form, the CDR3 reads TGTGCCAGCAGCTTGGACACTGAAGCTTTCTTA. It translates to CASSLDTEAFL.

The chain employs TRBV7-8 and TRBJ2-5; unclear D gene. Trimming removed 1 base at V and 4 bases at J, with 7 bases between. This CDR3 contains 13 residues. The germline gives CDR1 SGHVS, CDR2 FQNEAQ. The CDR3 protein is CASSLVVGETQYF. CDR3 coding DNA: TGTGCCAGCAGCTTAGTAGTCGGAGAGACCCAGTACTTC.

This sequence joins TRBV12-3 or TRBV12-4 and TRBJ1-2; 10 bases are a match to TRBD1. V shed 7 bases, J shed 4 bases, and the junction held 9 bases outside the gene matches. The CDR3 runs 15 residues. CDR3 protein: CASIRDRGDAYGYTF. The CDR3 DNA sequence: TGTGCCAGCATCAGGGACAGGGGAGACGCCTATGGCTACACCTTC.

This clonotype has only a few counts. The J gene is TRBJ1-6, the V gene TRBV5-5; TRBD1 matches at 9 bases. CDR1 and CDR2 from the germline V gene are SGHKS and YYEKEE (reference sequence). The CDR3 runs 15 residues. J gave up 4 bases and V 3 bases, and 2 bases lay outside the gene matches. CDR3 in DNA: TGTGCCAGCAGCTCGGACAGGGGTTATAATTCACCCCTCCACTTT. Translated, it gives CASSSDRGYNSPLHF.

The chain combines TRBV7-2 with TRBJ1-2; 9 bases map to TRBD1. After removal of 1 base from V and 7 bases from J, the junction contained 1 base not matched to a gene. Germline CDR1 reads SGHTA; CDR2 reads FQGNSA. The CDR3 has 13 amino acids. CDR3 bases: TGTGCCAGCAGCTTAGGGACAGGGGCTGGCTACACCTTC. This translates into CASSLGTGAGYTF.

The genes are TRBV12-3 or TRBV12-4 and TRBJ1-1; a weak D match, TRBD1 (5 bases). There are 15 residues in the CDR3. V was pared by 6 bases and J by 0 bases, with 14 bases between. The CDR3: CASSSDSIMNTEAFF. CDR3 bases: TGTGCCAGCAGCTCCGACAGTATCATGAACACTGAAGCTTTCTTT.

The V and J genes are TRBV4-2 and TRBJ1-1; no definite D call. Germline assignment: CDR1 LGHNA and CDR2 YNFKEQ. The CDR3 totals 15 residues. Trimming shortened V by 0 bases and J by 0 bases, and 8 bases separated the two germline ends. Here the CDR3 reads CASSQEATVNTEAFF. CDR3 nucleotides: TGTGCCAGCAGCCAAGAGGCGACTGTGAACACTGAAGCTTTCTTT.

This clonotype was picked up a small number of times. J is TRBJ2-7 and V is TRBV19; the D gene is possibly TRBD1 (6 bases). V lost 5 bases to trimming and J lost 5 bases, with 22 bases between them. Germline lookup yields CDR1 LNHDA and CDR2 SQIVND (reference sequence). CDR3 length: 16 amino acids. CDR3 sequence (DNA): TGTGCCAGTAGTTCAGGACAGTGGGCCAATCGCCACGAGCAGTACTTC. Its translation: CASSSGQWANRHEQYF.

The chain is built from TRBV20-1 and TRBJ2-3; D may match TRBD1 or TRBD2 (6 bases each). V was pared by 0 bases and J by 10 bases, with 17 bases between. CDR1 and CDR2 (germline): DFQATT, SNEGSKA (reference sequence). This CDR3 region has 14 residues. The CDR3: CSAREWGDTLSQYF. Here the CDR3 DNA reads TGCAGTGCTAGAGAATGGGGGGACACCTTGTCGCAGTATTTT.

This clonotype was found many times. In DNA, the CDR3 is TGTGCCAGCAGCTCCGGACAGGGGGGAGAAGATACGCAGTATTTT. Translated, it gives CASSSGQGGEDTQYF. V and J are TRBV7-8 and TRBJ2-3; 10 positions match TRBD1. CDR1 SGHVS and CDR2 FQNEAQ come from the germline V gene. This CDR3 is 15 amino acids long. V was pared by 4 bases and J by 5 bases, with 6 bases of the junction left unmatched.

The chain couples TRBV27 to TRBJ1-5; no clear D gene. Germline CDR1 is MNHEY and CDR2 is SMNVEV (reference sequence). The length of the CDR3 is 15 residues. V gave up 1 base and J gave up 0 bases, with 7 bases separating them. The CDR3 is CASSLFAYSNQPQHF. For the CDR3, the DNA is TGTGCCAGCAGTTTATTTGCGTATAGCAATCAGCCCCAGCATTTT.

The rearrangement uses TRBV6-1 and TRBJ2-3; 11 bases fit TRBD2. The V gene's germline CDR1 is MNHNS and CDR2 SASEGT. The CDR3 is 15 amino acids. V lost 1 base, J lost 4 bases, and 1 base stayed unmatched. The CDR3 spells CASSEVAGGPDTQYF. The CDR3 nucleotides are TGTGCCAGCAGTGAAGTAGCGGGGGGGCCAGATACGCAGTATTTT.

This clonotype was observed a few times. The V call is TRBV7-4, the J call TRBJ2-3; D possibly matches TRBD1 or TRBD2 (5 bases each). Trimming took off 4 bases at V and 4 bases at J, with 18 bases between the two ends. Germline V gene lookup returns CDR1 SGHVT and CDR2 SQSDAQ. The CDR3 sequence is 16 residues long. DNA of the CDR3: TGTGCCAGCAGCTACCCGTCAGGTGGGGGATCAGATACGCAGTATTTT. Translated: CASSYPSGGGSDTQYF.

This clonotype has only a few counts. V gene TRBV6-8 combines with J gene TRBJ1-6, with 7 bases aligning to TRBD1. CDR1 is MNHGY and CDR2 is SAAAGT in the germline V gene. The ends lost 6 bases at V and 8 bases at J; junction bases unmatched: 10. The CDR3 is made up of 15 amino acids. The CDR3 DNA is TGTGCCAGCAGGCTGACAGGGAGGATTGATTCACCCCTCCACTTT. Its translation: CASRLTGRIDSPLHF.

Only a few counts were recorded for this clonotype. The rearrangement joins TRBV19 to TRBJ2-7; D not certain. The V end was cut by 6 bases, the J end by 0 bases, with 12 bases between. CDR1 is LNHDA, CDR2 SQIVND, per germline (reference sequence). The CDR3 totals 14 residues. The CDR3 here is CASRPQAYSYEQYF. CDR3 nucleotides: TGTGCCAGTAGGCCTCAGGCATACTCCTACGAGCAGTACTTC. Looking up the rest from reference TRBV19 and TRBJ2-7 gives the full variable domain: DGGITQSPKYLFRKEGQNVTLSCEQNLNHDAMYWYRQDPGQGLRLIYYSQIVNDFQKGDIAEGYSVSREKKESFPLTVTSAQKNPTAFYLCASRPQAYSYEQYFGPGTRLTVT.